This T cell receptor beta chain derives from a study of blood T cell repertoires in COVID-19. CDR3 length equals 13 residues. V lost 7 bases and J lost 6, with 15 bases in between. Germline CDR1 SGHRS, CDR2 YFSETQ. Authors' analysis steps: Reference gene primer amplification gave nucleated cell count estimates. This table comes from immunoSEQ multiplex PCR, and its TCRdb copy is limited to in-frame clones, with some not included. V, J and clone size reflect that table, while D and trimming were determined from the DNA. The table lists over 200,000 clones, under 90% of them singletons. The source is a woman aged 35 to 49 with active or convalescent COVID-19. Sequenced sample: peripheral blood. The gene calls are TRBV5-1 and TRBJ2-3; a weak D match, TRBD1 (6 bases). The CDR3 spells CASGPRGFDTQYF. CDR3 sequence (DNA): TGCGCCAGCGGTCCCAGGGGTTTTGATACGCAGTATTTT.